This T cell receptor (beta chain) is drawn from a study of T-cell memory formation after mild COVID-19. Across the study: Largely, TCR clusters stayed within a single donor.

For this clonotype: The antigen is unknown.

Study-level results: Mainly in CM and EM were contracting CD4+ clones; CD8+ were in EMRA.

The germline V and J ends were trimmed by 0 bases and 1 base, with 4 bases remaining between them. Germline CDR1 reads SGDLS; CDR2 reads YYNGEE. The CDR3 consists of 14 residues. 5'RACE primed from the constant segment yielded TCR alpha and TCR beta cDNA libraries bearing sample barcodes and UMIs. Via MiXCR, TCRdb re-called the 5' RACE reads, giving one row per CDR3 protein. The table includes 95,000 to 110,000 distinct CDR3 sequences, approximately 14% detected once. This receptor was identified in a man aged 18 to 29 who had mild COVID-19 (a few samples of this study predate the infection). Cell type and time point are not known. The sequenced sample consisted of PBMCs or a T cell subset sorted from them (not recorded which). J is TRBJ1-4 and V is TRBV9, with D unclear. Here the CDR3 DNA reads TGTGCCAGCAGCGTAGGACAAACTAATGAAAAACTGTTTTTT. It is translated as CASSVGQTNEKLFF.